This T cell receptor beta chain was captured by sequencing in a study of T cell responses to AZD1222 COVID-19 vaccine. Study-wide points: Receipt of two AZD1222 doses was followed by a rise in Spike-specific TCR breadth and depth. In a largely white British group with more females than males, clonal diversity was possibly underestimated.

Produced via immunoSEQ multiplex PCR; TCRdb's table is partial and in-frame only. The sample records 95,000 to 110,000 clones, roughly 92% being singletons. Per the germline V gene, CDR1 is MGHRA and CDR2 is YSYEKL. This CDR3 region has 17 residues. The V end lost 4 bases, the J end lost 0 bases, and 16 bases lay between the germline ends. A word on this clone: The antigen remains unidentified.

The V and J genes are TRBV4-1 and TRBJ2-1; possibly TRBD2 for D (5 bases). Here the sequenced sample was peripheral blood, taken on day 0 of AZD1222 vaccination. This TCR came from an adult in good health. The CDR3 here is CASSRGSLGSSYNEQFF. The CDR3, as DNA: TGCGCCAGCAGCCGGGGTAGCTTAGGGAGCTCCTACAATGAGCAGTTCTTC.